This entry lists 18 T cell receptor beta chains sequenced from one sample in a study of blood T cell repertoires in COVID-19. TCRdb's copy holds only in-frame clones and misses some; the assay was immunoSEQ multiplex PCR. Of 190,000 or so clones listed, about 85% are singletons. Sequenced input: PBMCs or T cells enriched from blood (not recorded which). The receptors originated from a woman aged 30 to 39 who had recovered from COVID-19.

The rearrangement links TRBV13 to TRBJ1-6, with TRBD1 identical over 7 bases. There are 18 residues in the CDR3. Germline trimming cut 0 bases from V and 4 bases from J; bases unmatched to any gene: 9. Per the germline V gene, CDR1 is PRHDT and CDR2 is FYEKMQ (reference sequence). The CDR3 nucleotides read TGTGCCAGCAGCTTAGGCCGGGGGGGACAGACGTATAATTCACCCCTCCACTTT. Protein: CASSLGRGGQTYNSPLHF.

The chain employs TRBV2 and TRBJ2-7; TRBD1 matches 8 bases. V lost 8 bases to trimming and J lost 3 bases; unmatched junction nucleotides: 12. The CDR3 runs to 15 residues. Germline V CDR1 and CDR2: SNHLY, FYNNEI. CDR3 protein: CASSTSATGDYEQYF. Here the CDR3 DNA reads TGTGCCAGCTCCACCTCGGCGACAGGGGACTACGAGCAGTACTTC.

The gene calls are TRBV7-3 and TRBJ2-3; D may be TRBD1 (6 bases). Per germline, CDR1 SGHTA and CDR2 FQGTGA. V was pared by 1 base and J by 4 bases, with 15 bases between. This CDR3 comprises 16 residues. CDR3 amino acids: CASSLMSGVIADTQYF. CDR3 DNA sequence: TGTGCCAGCAGCTTAATGTCAGGGGTAATCGCAGATACGCAGTATTTT.

This chain links TRBV11-3 with TRBJ1-1; 10 nucleotides line up with TRBD1. The CDR3 sequence is 12 residues long. J was trimmed by 11 bases and V by 3 bases; bases with no gene match: 3. Germline values: CDR1 SGHNT, CDR2 YENEEA. This CDR3 is CASSFGQGGAFF. The CDR3 DNA reads as TGTGCCAGCAGCTTCGGACAGGGGGGCGCTTTCTTT.

The chain joins TRBV14 to TRBJ1-2; D is perhaps TRBD1 (5 bases). This CDR3 spans 15 amino acids. V was trimmed by 3 bases and J by 3 bases, leaving 14 bases between them. Per germline, CDR1 SGHDN and CDR2 FVKESK. The CDR3 DNA reads TGTGCCAGCAGCCACGGGACTTCCAGGGACTATGGCTACACCTTC. It translates to CASSHGTSRDYGYTF. The full variable domain, completed using reference TRBV14 and TRBJ1-2, is EAGVTQFPSHSVIEKGQTVTLRCDPISGHDNLYWYRRVMGKEIKFLLHFVKESKQDESGMPNNRFLAERTGGTYSTLKVQPAELEDSGVYFCASSHGTSRDYGYTFGSGTRLTVV.

This clone was observed a single time. The chain joins TRBV6-5 to TRBJ2-7, with D perhaps matching TRBD2 (5 bases). Germline CDR1 reads MNHEY; CDR2 reads SVGAGI. The CDR3 is made up of 14 amino acids. Trimming took 2 bases from V and 2 from J, leaving 10 bases between them. The chain's CDR3 is CASSYEGSPYEQYF. CDR3 in DNA: TGTGCCAGCAGTTACGAGGGCAGCCCCTACGAGCAGTACTTC.

The chain recombines TRBV2 with TRBJ1-5; 7 nucleotides match TRBD1. The CDR3 is made up of 14 amino acids. The trim removed 6 bases at V and 6 bases at J, leaving 8 bases unmatched. Germline values: CDR1 SNHLY, CDR2 FYNNEI. The CDR3 region is CASSVHRGFQPQHF. CDR3 bases: TGTGCCAGCAGCGTTCACAGGGGTTTTCAGCCCCAGCATTTT.

The V and J genes are TRBV19 and TRBJ1-3; D gene uncertain. V was clipped by 3 bases and J by 2 bases, with 8 bases between them. The germline V gene encodes CDR1 LNHDA and CDR2 SQIVND (reference sequence). The CDR3 is 14 residues long. CDR3 coding DNA: TGTGCCAGTAGTATGGGCCAGGCTGGAAACACCATATATTTT. It encodes CASSMGQAGNTIYF.

CDR3 nucleotide sequence: TGCAGCGTTGACACAGGGGAGAGAAACTATGGCTACACCTTC. It codes for CSVDTGERNYGYTF. V and J are TRBV29-1 and TRBJ1-2; the match to TRBD1 covers 7 bases. The CDR3 contains 14 residues. V lost 3 bases and J lost 2; bases outside the gene matches: 6. Per germline, CDR1 SQVTM and CDR2 ANQGSEA.

The chain is built from TRBV11-3 and TRBJ1-1, with D unclear. The CDR3 runs 14 residues. The V gene's germline CDR1 is SGHNT and CDR2 YENEEA. Deletions cut 5 bases from V and 3 bases from J, with 13 bases between. The CDR3, as DNA: TGTGCCAGCAGCCCATCCGGGGAGTACACTGAAGCTTTCTTT. Its protein is CASSPSGEYTEAFF. The full variable domain, its missing parts supplied by reference TRBV11-3 and TRBJ1-1, is EAGVVQSPRYKIIEKKQPVAFWCNPISGHNTLYWYLQNLGQGPELLIRYENEEAVDDSQLPKDRFSAERLKGVDSTLKIQPAELGDSAVYLCASSPSGEYTEAFFGQGTRLTVV.

The chain joins TRBV18 to TRBJ1-4; 8 positions match TRBD1. This CDR3 contains 17 residues. J lost 3 bases, V lost 3 bases, and 9 bases had no gene match. Germline CDR1 KGHSH, CDR2 LQKENI. The chain's CDR3 is CASSPQIGQGPNEKLFF. CDR3 in DNA: TGTGCCAGCTCACCTCAAATCGGACAGGGTCCTAATGAAAAACTGTTTTTT.

This rearrangement joins TRBV3-1 (or the pseudogene TRBV3-2) to TRBJ1-2; 10 bases map to TRBD1. The germline CDR1 and CDR2 sequences are LGHDT and YNNKEL (reference sequence). The CDR3 is 16 amino acids. Trimming took 4 bases from V and 8 from J; bases not matched to a gene: 13. CDR3 loop: CASSLSSGTGASGYTF. CDR3 nucleotides: TGTGCCAGCAGCCTGAGCTCTGGGACAGGGGCCTCCGGCTACACCTTC.

The gene calls are TRBV19 and TRBJ1-1; perhaps TRBD1 as D (5 bases). The germline gives CDR1 LNHDA, CDR2 SQIVND (reference sequence). With 8 bases removed from V and 6 bases from J, the gap between germline ends came to 10 bases. This CDR3 contains 11 residues. The CDR3 region has the DNA TGTGCCAGTCAGGGAAGGGCTGAAGCTTTCTTT. Its protein is CASQGRAEAFF.

This chain links TRBV6-5 with TRBJ1-5, with a weak D call TRBD1 (5 bases). The CDR3 is 16 amino acids. The germline gives CDR1 MNHEY, CDR2 SVGAGI. V was pared by 0 bases and J by 0 bases, with 9 bases between. CDR3: CASSYSRGYSNQPQHF. CDR3 bases: TGTGCCAGCAGTTACTCCCGGGGGTATAGCAATCAGCCCCAGCATTTT.

The chain is built from TRBV19 and TRBJ1-3; TRBD1 aligns across 7 bases. CDR1 is LNHDA, CDR2 SQIVND, per germline (reference sequence). The V gene end was trimmed by 7 bases and the J gene end by 0 bases; junction bases not matched to a gene: 9. The CDR3 covers 16 residues. The CDR3 sequence: CASTFPGQSSGNTIYF. The CDR3 region has the DNA TGTGCCAGTACCTTTCCGGGACAGAGCTCTGGAAACACCATATATTTT.

The sample holds one count of this clone. The chain links TRBV29-1 to TRBJ1-3; 7 nucleotides match TRBD1. The length of the CDR3 is 16 residues. From germline, CDR1 is SQVTM and CDR2 ANQGSEA. J gave up 3 bases and V 1 base, and 9 bases lay outside the gene matches. DNA of the CDR3: TGCAGCGTTGAAGGCGGTGAGGGGGCGTATGGAAACACCATATATTTT. Encoded protein: CSVEGGEGAYGNTIYF.

The J gene is TRBJ1-2, the V gene TRBV19; the match to TRBD1 covers 8 bases. In germline, CDR1 is LNHDA, CDR2 SQIVND (reference sequence). This CDR3 region has 16 residues. V lost 9 bases to trimming and J lost 3 bases; unmatched junction nucleotides: 15. For the CDR3, the DNA is TGTGCCAGCTCTGCCAGGGGGCTAACTCCCTACTATGGCTACACCTTC. This gives the protein CASSARGLTPYYGYTF. Drawing the rest from reference TRBV19 and TRBJ1-2, the complete variable domain is DGGITQSPKYLFRKEGQNVTLSCEQNLNHDAMYWYRQDPGQGLRLIYYSQIVNDFQKGDIAEGYSVSREKKESFPLTVTSAQKNPTAFYLCASSARGLTPYYGYTFGSGTRLTVV.

The V gene is TRBV5-4, the J gene TRBJ1-1, with D tentatively TRBD1 (5 bases). Trimming left V 7 bases short and J 0 bases short, with 13 bases between. From germline, CDR1 is SGHNT and CDR2 YYREEE (reference sequence). The CDR3 extends over 14 amino acids. CDR3 protein: CASATRGVNTEAFF. CDR3 DNA sequence: TGTGCCAGCGCAACCCGGGGGGTGAACACTGAAGCTTTCTTT.